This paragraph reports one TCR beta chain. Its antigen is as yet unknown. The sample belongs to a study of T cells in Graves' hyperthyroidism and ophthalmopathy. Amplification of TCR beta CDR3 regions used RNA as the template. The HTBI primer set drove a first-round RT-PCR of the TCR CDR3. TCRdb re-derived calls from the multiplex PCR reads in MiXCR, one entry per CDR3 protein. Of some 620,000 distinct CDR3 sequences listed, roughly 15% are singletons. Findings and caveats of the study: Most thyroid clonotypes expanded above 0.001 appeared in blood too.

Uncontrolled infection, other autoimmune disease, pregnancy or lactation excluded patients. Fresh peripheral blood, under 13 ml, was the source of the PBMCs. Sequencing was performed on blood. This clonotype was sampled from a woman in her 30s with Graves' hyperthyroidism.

Written as DNA, the CDR3 is TGTGCCAGCAGCTTATTAGCGGATATCTCCTACGAGCAGTACTTC. Its translation: CASSLLADISYEQYF. V is TRBV5-5 and J is TRBJ2-7; D is perhaps TRBD2 (6 bases). The germline V gene has CDR1 SGHKS and CDR2 YYEKEE (reference sequence). V was cut by 2 bases and J by 0 bases, with 12 bases left in between. The CDR3 consists of 15 residues.